This T cell receptor (beta chain) was sequenced in a study of blood T cell repertoires in COVID-19. Study details: The study drew acute and convalescent COVID-19 samples from the United States, Italy and Spain. PBMCs, B-cell-depleted T cells, or T cells provided the cDNA or gDNA that made up the material.

J gave up 4 bases and V 9 bases, and 6 bases lay outside the gene matches. Germline CDR1 is MDHEN and CDR2 is SYDVKM. This CDR3 is built from 13 residues. Per the study methods: For nucleated cells, counts were estimated from reference gene primer amplification. TCRdb's copy holds only in-frame clones and misses some; the assay was immunoSEQ multiplex PCR. Clone size and V and J calls were adopted from that table, with D and trimming inferred from the DNA. The sample includes about 200,000 clones, about 86% of them seen just once. The receptor's source is a woman aged 45-60 years with COVID-19, enrolled during active disease. This sequence joins TRBV28 and TRBJ1-5; 7 positions agree with TRBD1. Sequenced sample: peripheral blood. CDR3 sequence (DNA): TGTGCCAGTACAGGGGACTGGAATCAGCCCCAGCATTTT. Protein: CASTGDWNQPQHF.